This T cell receptor beta chain was sequenced in a study of radiation and T cells in renal cell carcinoma. Repertoires were generated with immunoSEQ multiplex PCR, while TCRdb's copy carries only in-frame clones and drops some. The table lists roughly 100,000 clones, 65% to 90% of them singletons. CDR1 is MDHEN and CDR2 is SYDVKM in the germline V gene. This CDR3 spans 20 amino acids. Losses at the gene ends were 3 bases for V and 4 bases for J; bases not matched to a gene: 19. The time point: baseline pretreatment blood. Noted treatment: 15 Gy SBRT to primary tumor, nephrectomy 4 weeks later. Radiation-treated patients gave blood at baseline, week 2 and week 4.

The receptor was derived from a man in his fifties with renal cell carcinoma. The material sequenced was blood, taken from a patient whose treatment included radiotherapy and nephrectomy. The J gene is TRBJ2-3, the V gene TRBV28; 10 bases fit TRBD1. As DNA, the CDR3 is TGTGCCAGCAGTTTCCTTCTTCTGACAGGGGGCCGAGGGCTGGCAGATACGCAGTATTTT. Protein: CASSFLLLTGGRGLADTQYF.